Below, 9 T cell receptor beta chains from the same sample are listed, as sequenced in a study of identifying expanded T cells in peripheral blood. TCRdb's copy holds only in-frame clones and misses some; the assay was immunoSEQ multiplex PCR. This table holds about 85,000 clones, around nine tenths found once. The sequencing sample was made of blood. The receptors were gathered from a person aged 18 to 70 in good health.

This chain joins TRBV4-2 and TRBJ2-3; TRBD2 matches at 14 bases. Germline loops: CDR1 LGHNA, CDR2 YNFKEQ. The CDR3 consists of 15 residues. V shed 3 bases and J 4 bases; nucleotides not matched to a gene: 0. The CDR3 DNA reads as TGTGCCAGCAGCCAGACTAGCGGGGGGGCAGATACGCAGTATTTT. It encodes CASSQTSGGADTQYF.

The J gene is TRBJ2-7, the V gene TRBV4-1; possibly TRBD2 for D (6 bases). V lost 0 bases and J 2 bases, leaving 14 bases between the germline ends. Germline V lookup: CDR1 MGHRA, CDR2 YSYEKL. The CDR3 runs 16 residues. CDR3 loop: CASSQEWGVPTYEQYF. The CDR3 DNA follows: TGCGCCAGCAGCCAAGAATGGGGGGTACCGACCTACGAGCAGTACTTC.

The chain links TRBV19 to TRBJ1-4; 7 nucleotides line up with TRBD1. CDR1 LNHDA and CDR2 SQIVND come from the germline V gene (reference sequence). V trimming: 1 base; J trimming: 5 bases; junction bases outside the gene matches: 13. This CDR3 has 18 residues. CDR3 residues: CASSIAGQPGGLNEKLFF. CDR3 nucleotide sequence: TGTGCCAGTAGTATAGCGGGCCAACCAGGGGGGTTGAATGAAAAACTGTTTTTT.

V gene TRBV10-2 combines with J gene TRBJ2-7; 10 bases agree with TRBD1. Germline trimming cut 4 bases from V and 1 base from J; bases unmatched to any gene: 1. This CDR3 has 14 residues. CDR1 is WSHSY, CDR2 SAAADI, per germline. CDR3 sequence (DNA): TGCGCCAGCAGTGGGGACAGGGGATCCTACGAGCAGTACTTC. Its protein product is CASSGDRGSYEQYF.

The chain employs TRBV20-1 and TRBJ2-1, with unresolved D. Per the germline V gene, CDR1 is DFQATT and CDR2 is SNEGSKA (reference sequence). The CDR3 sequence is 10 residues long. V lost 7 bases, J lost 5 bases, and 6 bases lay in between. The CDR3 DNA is TGCAGTGGCTTAAACAATGAGCAGTTCTTC. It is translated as CSGLNNEQFF.

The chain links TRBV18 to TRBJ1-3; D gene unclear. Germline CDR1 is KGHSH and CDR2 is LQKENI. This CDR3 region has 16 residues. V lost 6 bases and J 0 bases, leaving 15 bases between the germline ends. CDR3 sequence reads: CASSAGPVDSGNTIYF. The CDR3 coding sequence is TGTGCCAGCTCGGCCGGGCCTGTTGACTCTGGAAACACCATATATTTT.

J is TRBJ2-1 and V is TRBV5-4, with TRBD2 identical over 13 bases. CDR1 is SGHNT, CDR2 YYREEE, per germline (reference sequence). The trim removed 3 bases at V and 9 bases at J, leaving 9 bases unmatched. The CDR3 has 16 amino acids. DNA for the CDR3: TGTGCCAGCAGCTGGAGGAGGACTAGCGGGGGAGGTGAGCAGTTCTTC. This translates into CASSWRRTSGGGEQFF.

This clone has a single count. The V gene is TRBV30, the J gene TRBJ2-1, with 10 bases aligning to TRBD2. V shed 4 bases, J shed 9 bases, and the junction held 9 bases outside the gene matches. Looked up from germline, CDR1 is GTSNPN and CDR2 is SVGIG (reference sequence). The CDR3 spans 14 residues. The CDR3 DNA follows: TGTGCCTGGATTCGGGAGCGGGGGGGAGGTGAGCAGTTCTTC. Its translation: CAWIRERGGGEQFF.

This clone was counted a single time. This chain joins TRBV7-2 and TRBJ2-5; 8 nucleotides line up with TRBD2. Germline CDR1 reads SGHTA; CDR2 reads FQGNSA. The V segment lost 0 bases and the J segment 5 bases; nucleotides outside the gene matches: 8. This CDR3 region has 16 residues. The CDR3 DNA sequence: TGTGCCAGCAGCTTAGCGTGGACGGGGGGGCTGGAGACCCAGTACTTC. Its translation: CASSLAWTGGLETQYF.